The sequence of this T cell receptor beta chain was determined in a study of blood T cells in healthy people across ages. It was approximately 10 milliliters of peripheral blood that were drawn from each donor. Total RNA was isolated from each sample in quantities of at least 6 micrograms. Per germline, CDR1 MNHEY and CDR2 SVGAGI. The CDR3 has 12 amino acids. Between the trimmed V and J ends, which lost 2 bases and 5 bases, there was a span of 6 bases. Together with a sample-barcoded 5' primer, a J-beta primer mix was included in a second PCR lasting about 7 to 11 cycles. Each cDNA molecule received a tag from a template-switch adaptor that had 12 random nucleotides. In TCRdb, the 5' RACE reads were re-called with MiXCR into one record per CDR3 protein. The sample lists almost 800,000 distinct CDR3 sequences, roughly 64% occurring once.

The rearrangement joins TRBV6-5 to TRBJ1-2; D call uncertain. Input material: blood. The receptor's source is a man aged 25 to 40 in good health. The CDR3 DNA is TGTGCCAGCAGTTACCCCGGGTATGGCTACACCTTC. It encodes CASSYPGYGYTF.